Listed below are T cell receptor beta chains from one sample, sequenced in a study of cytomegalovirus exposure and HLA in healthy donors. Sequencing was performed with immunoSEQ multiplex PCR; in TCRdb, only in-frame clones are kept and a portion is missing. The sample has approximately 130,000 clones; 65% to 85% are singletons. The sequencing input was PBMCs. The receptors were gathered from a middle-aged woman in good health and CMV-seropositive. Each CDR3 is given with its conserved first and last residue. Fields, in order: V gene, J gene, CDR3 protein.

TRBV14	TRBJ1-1	CASSPTGGVRAFF
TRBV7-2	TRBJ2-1	CASSSIDRRTYNEQFF
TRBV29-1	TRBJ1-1	CSVTMNTEAFF
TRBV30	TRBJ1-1	CAWVPRMWNTEAFF
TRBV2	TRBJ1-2	CASSERHLGMDGYTF
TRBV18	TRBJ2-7	CASSPSTGDYEQYF
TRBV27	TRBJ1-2	CASSSLTGLTNYGYTF
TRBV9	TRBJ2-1	CASSVGTSSYNEQFF
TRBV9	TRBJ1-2	CASSVGGTTTYYGYTF
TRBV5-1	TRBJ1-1	CASSFSRTGGTEAFF
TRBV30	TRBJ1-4	CAWSVDRRLFF
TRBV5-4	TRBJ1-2	CASSSTNGDYGYTF
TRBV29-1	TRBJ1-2	CSVETGGACTF
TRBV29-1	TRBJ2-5	CSVELTGVRGETQYF
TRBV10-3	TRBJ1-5	CAIGQGENQPQHF
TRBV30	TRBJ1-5	CAWSVSDTSNQPQHF
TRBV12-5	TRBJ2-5	CASGLYLAGEQYF
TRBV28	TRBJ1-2	CASSPQGAWYGYTF
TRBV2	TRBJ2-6	CASSWTGLSGANVLTF
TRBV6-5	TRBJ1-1	CASSYLDSRDTEAFF
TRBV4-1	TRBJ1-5	CASSQDTGQPQHF
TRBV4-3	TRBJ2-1	CASSQDQAGGPLYNEQFF
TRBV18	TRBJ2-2	CASSPGTANTGELFF
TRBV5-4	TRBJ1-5	CASSDSPGSNQPQHF
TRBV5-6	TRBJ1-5	CASSSGHGQPQHF
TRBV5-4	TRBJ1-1	CASSLDRGQNTEAFF
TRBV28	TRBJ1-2	CASSRSGGYTF
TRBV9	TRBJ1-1	CASSYSGNTEAFF
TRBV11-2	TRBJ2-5	CASSLGLAGEQETQYF
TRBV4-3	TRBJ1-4	CASSQAGQEKLFF
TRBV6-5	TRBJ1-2	CASSYFTGTPYGYTF
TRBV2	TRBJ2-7	CASSEARQGTEQYF
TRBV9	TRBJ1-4	CASSRTGSNEKLFF
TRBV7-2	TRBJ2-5	CASSPYGSGQETQYF
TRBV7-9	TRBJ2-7	CASSSGGNEQYF
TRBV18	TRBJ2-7	CASSPPSSGGYEQYF
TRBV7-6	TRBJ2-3	CASSPDRVTDTQYF
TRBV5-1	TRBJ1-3	CASSLSGSGNTIYF
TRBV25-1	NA	CASTENYEQYF
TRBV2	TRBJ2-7	CASSEAHANEQYF
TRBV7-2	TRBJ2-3	CASSFFRGAYTDTQYF
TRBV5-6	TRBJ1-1	CASSPGVNTEAFF
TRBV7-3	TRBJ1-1	CASSPSRDSGTFF
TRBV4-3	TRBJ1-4	CASSQGQGNEKLFF
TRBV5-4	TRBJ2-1	CASSSLGPVAYNEQFF
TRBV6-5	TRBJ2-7	CASSLQGIKDEQYF
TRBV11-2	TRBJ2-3	CASSSGQGDTQYF
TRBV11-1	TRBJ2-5	CASSPRTPGAQETQYF
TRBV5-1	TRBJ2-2	CASSSAGGGANTGELFF
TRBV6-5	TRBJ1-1	CASSYFGGVNTEAFF
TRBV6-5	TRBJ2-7	CASSRSLAGAYEQYF
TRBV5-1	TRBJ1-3	CASSLQAAVSGNTIYF